The sequence of this T cell receptor (beta chain) was determined in a study of OX40 agonist ivuxolimab in advanced cancers. Study conclusions and caveats: Clonal expansion in partial responders at 0.1-3.0 mg/kg ranked among the lowest.

Germline loops: CDR1 ENHRY, CDR2 SYGVKD. V dropped 4 bases and J dropped 12 bases, with 14 bases sitting between them. The CDR3 is 12 residues long. Clones were sequenced by immunoSEQ multiplex PCR, and TCRdb holds only the in-frame ones, with some missing. The profile shows tens of thousands of clones, roughly 90% of them singletons. Of note for this clone: Its antigen is currently unknown.

The sequenced sample was CD4+ or CD8+ T cells sorted from blood, obtained in a trial of the OX40 agonist ivuxolimab. This sequence originates from an adult with an advanced solid tumor such as melanoma, head and neck, liver or kidney cancer. The rearrangement uses TRBV10-3 and TRBJ2-3; TRBD1 might be the D (5 bases). This CDR3 reads CAISGGTGPQYF. For the CDR3, the DNA is TGTGCCATCAGTGGGGGTACAGGTCCTCAGTATTTT.